The 25 T cell receptor beta chains reported below all come from one sample, sequenced in a study of T cell changes during pregnancy in multiple sclerosis. The table came from immunoSEQ multiplex PCR; TCRdb's copy has only in-frame clones and leaves some out. The data contain under 110,000 clones, 75% to 95% of them singletons. This specimen consisted of peripheral blood, obtained in the second trimester of pregnancy. These TCRs come from a female donor with multiple sclerosis, enrolled in a pregnancy study.

The chain has TRBV27 and TRBJ2-5, with TRBD1 as a possible D gene (6 bases). CDR3 length: 14 residues. V was cut by 5 bases and J by 2 bases, with 12 bases left in between. CDR1 and CDR2 (germline): MNHEY, SMNVEV (reference sequence). The CDR3 spells CASSPTGIQETQYF. Here the CDR3 DNA reads TGTGCCAGCAGTCCAACAGGGATTCAAGAGACCCAGTACTTC.

The chain employs TRBV7-8 and TRBJ2-1; D is perhaps TRBD2 (5 bases). In germline, CDR1 is SGHVS, CDR2 FQNEAQ. Trimming shortened V by 2 bases and J by 10 bases, and 9 bases separated the two germline ends. This CDR3 comprises 12 residues. CDR3 coding DNA: TGTGCCAGCAGCTTAAGAGAGGGCGAGCAGTTCTTC. It encodes CASSLREGEQFF.

DNA of the CDR3: TGTGCCAGCAGTACGCGGGCAGAGGGAAAACTGTTTTTT. Its protein is CASSTRAEGKLFF. V is TRBV28 and J is TRBJ1-4; no clear D gene. This CDR3 is built from 13 residues. V was clipped by 5 bases and J by 10 bases, with 14 bases between them. CDR1 is MDHEN and CDR2 is SYDVKM in the germline V gene. The variable domain in full, completed from reference TRBV28 and TRBJ1-4, reads DVKVTQSSRYLVKRTGEKVFLECVQDMDHENMFWYRQDPGLGLRLIYFSYDVKMKEKGDIPEGYSVSREKKERFSLILESASTNQTSMYLCASSTRAEGKLFFGSGTQLSVL.

The chain joins TRBV29-1 to TRBJ2-7, with TRBD1 matching over 11 bases. This CDR3 comprises 15 residues. Germline V gene lookup returns CDR1 SQVTM and CDR2 ANQGSEA. With 1 base clipped from V and 1 base from J, the junction kept 3 bases outside the gene matches. In DNA form, the CDR3 reads TGCAGCGTTGAAGGGTGGGACAGGGGGTCCTACGAGCAGTACTTC. Residues: CSVEGWDRGSYEQYF.

This chain joins TRBV13 and TRBJ2-4; possible D gene TRBD2, 6 bases. Germline assignment: CDR1 PRHDT and CDR2 FYEKMQ (reference sequence). This CDR3 comprises 16 residues. Trimming cost V 4 bases and J 0 bases, with 13 bases left between them. This CDR3 is CASSSAGALAKNIQYF. As DNA, the CDR3 is TGTGCCAGCAGCTCAGCGGGTGCCCTAGCCAAAAACATTCAGTACTTC.

The chain combines TRBV27 with TRBJ2-5; D call uncertain. The CDR3 totals 13 residues. Germline V lookup: CDR1 MNHEY, CDR2 SMNVEV (reference sequence). V lost 5 bases, J lost 1 base, and 8 bases lay in between. CDR3 loop: CASSRVLQETQYF. CDR3 DNA: TGTGCCAGCAGTCGGGTCCTCCAAGAGACCCAGTACTTC.

The J gene is TRBJ2-7, the V gene TRBV6-6; D is perhaps TRBD1 (5 bases). The CDR3 is 13 residues long. V was cut by 2 bases and J by 6 bases, with 11 bases left in between. Germline CDR1 reads MNHNY; CDR2 reads SVGAGI (reference sequence). DNA for the CDR3: TGTGCCAGCAGTTACCCCAAGGGGCGCGAGCAGTACTTC. Its translation: CASSYPKGREQYF.

The CDR3 sequence: CASSGTGGREQFF. The CDR3 nucleotides read TGTGCCAGCAGTGGGACAGGGGGCCGCGAGCAGTTCTTC. The V and J genes are TRBV7-2 and TRBJ2-1, with 12 nucleotides matching TRBD1. The ends lost 6 bases at V and 10 bases at J; junction bases unmatched: 4. Germline V gives CDR1 SGHTA, CDR2 FQGNSA. The CDR3 has 13 amino acids.

V usage is TRBV4-2 and J usage is TRBJ2-7; D is possibly TRBD2 (5 bases). Trimming cost V 0 bases and J 5 bases, with 14 bases left between them. The germline V gene has CDR1 LGHNA and CDR2 YNFKEQ. This CDR3 region has 15 residues. CDR3 protein: CASSQESGSSHEQYF. The DNA for the CDR3 is TGTGCCAGCAGCCAAGAATCGGGGTCAAGCCACGAGCAGTACTTC.

The genes are TRBV7-3 and TRBJ2-1, with 7 bases fitting TRBD2. The germline V gene has CDR1 SGHTA and CDR2 FQGTGA. The CDR3 spans 15 residues. V lost 5 bases and J lost 4; bases outside the gene matches: 8. This chain's CDR3 is CASSVSSGNYNEQFF. The DNA of the CDR3 is TGTGCCAGCAGCGTTTCAAGCGGGAATTACAATGAGCAGTTCTTC. Full variable domain (remainder filled in from reference TRBV7-3 and TRBJ2-1): GAGVSQTPSNKVTEKGKYVELRCDPISGHTALYWYRQSLGQGPEFLIYFQGTGAADDSGLPNDRFFAVRPEGSVSTLKIQRTERGDSAVYLCASSVSSGNYNEQFFGPGTRLTVL.

The chain employs TRBV28 and TRBJ1-1; the D is unclear. Trimming pared 5 bases from V and 1 base from J, leaving 11 bases between. CDR1 is MDHEN, CDR2 SYDVKM, per germline. The CDR3 is 14 residues long. The CDR3 here is CASSPPGRNTEAFF. The CDR3, as DNA: TGTGCCAGCAGTCCCCCGGGGAGGAACACTGAAGCTTTCTTT.

The chain links TRBV5-4 to TRBJ1-1; TRBD1 is a possible D gene (5 bases). Germline assignment: CDR1 SGHNT and CDR2 YYREEE (reference sequence). Trimming took 2 bases from V and 8 from J, leaving 13 bases between them. This CDR3 contains 13 residues. The CDR3 loop is CASSFPPGMEAFF. In nucleotides, the CDR3 is TGTGCCAGCAGCTTTCCTCCAGGGATGGAAGCTTTCTTT.

The chain joins TRBV5-8 to TRBJ2-1, with 11 nucleotides matching TRBD2. The CDR3 is made up of 15 amino acids. V trimming: 2 bases; J trimming: 10 bases; junction bases outside the gene matches: 8. Germline V lookup: CDR1 SGHTS, CDR2 YDEGEE. CDR3 bases: TGTGCCAGCAGCTTCACACACAGACTAGCGGGGGAGCAGTTCTTC. The encoded protein is CASSFTHRLAGEQFF.

In this sample, this clone turned up once. The chain recombines TRBV21-1 with TRBJ2-1; the D call TRBD2 from the table was never checked on the DNA. TRBV21-1 is a pseudogene segment. The CDR3 runs 18 residues. For the CDR3, the DNA is TGTGCCAGCACCGTTCCAAGCGGGAGGTCCCATTGCCACAATGAGCAGTTCTTC. Translating it yields CASTVPSGRSHCHNEQFF.

This chain links TRBV6-1 with TRBJ2-3, with D hard to call. Trimming removed 0 bases from V and 1 base from J, with 11 bases in between. Germline V gives CDR1 MNHNS, CDR2 SASEGT. The CDR3 covers 16 residues. The CDR3 sequence is CASSEARPDRTDTQYF. The CDR3 nucleotides read TGTGCCAGCAGTGAAGCGCGGCCAGACCGCACAGATACGCAGTATTTT.

V gene TRBV21-1 combines with J gene TRBJ2-1; the table's D call, TRBD1, has no DNA check behind it. TRBV21-1 constitutes a pseudogene. CDR3 size: 14 residues. The DNA of the CDR3 is TGTGCCAGCAGCCCGCAGACCATGGGGGCCGAGCAGTTCTTC. The encoded protein is CASSPQTMGAEQFF.

V and J are TRBV6-1 and TRBJ2-1, with 7 nucleotides matching TRBD2. Germline values: CDR1 MNHNS, CDR2 SASEGT. There are 16 residues in the CDR3. The junction had 10 bases not matched to a gene; V was cut back by 4 bases and J by 4 bases. The CDR3 DNA sequence: TGTGCCAGCAGTGGACAGACTAGCAGGAGTTACAATGAGCAGTTCTTC. Amino acid sequence: CASSGQTSRSYNEQFF.

The chain joins TRBV5-8 to TRBJ2-2; D may be TRBD2 (5 bases). Per germline, CDR1 SGHTS and CDR2 YDEGEE. This CDR3 spans 14 amino acids. Trimming stripped 2 bases from V and 0 bases from J, with 5 bases between. This chain's CDR3 is CASSFGANTGELFF. Written as DNA, the CDR3 is TGTGCCAGCAGCTTCGGGGCGAACACCGGGGAGCTGTTTTTT.

The chain employs TRBV27 and TRBJ2-1, with 8 bases lining up with TRBD2. Germline V gives CDR1 MNHEY, CDR2 SMNVEV (reference sequence). V gave up 3 bases and J gave up 4 bases; unmatched junction bases: 2. The CDR3 has 14 amino acids. The CDR3 coding sequence is TGTGCCAGCAGTTTGTCGGGGGGGTACAATGAGCAGTTCTTC. It yields the protein CASSLSGGYNEQFF.

CDR3 DNA sequence: TGTGCCAGCAGTCCGACTAGCGGGAGTCCCTACGAGCAGTACTTC. It yields the protein CASSPTSGSPYEQYF. The V gene is TRBV6-4, the J gene TRBJ2-7; TRBD2 agrees at 12 bases. The CDR3 has 15 residues. Unmatched junction bases numbered 4, after V lost 5 bases and J lost 2 bases. Germline V gives CDR1 MRHNA, CDR2 SNTAGT.

The J gene is TRBJ1-5, the V gene TRBV5-1, with D hard to call. This CDR3 comprises 15 residues. V was clipped by 0 bases and J by 3 bases, with 10 bases between them. Per germline, CDR1 SGHRS and CDR2 YFSETQ. Written as DNA, the CDR3 is TGCGCCAGCAGCTTGGCCGGAGATTTCAATCAGCCCCAGCATTTT. This codes for CASSLAGDFNQPQHF.

As to this clone: This sample also contains other DNA sequences that code for the same CDR3. The chain is built from TRBV28 and TRBJ1-1; no reliable D call. CDR1 is MDHEN, CDR2 SYDVKM, per germline. Trimming shortened V by 3 bases and J by 6 bases, and 8 bases separated the two germline ends. The CDR3 is 12 residues long. CDR3 amino acids: CASSLPAAEAFF. The CDR3 DNA sequence: TGTGCCAGCAGTTTGCCAGCGGCTGAAGCTTTCTTT.

The V call is TRBV6-6, the J call TRBJ1-2; tentative D call: TRBD1 (5 bases). CDR1 and CDR2 (germline): MNHNY, SVGAGI (reference sequence). The CDR3 has 15 residues. Trimming cost V 2 bases and J 2 bases, with 12 bases left between them. The CDR3 nucleotides read TGTGCCAGCAGTTACCGGGGACGGGGGAACTATGGCTACACCTTC. Protein product: CASSYRGRGNYGYTF.

In DNA form, the CDR3 reads TGTGCCAGCAGCTTGGAACAGGGGTCATCAGATACGCAGTATTTT. Amino acids: CASSLEQGSSDTQYF. V gene TRBV5-6 combines with J gene TRBJ2-3; the match to TRBD1 covers 7 bases. CDR3 length: 15 amino acids. Germline V gene data show CDR1 as SGHDT and CDR2 as YYEEEE. Germline trimming cut 0 bases from V and 4 bases from J; bases unmatched to any gene: 5.

This clone occurred once. The genes are TRBV7-9 and TRBJ2-5; TRBD2 is a possible D gene (5 bases). The V and J ends lost 0 bases and 5 bases respectively, with 13 bases between them. The CDR3 has 15 residues. Germline CDR1 is SEHNR and CDR2 is FQNEAQ (reference sequence). For the CDR3, the DNA is TGTGCCAGCAGCTTAGCGGGAGAAGCGAATGAGACCCAGTACTTC. This codes for CASSLAGEANETQYF.